The 8 T cell receptor beta chains in this list originate from one sample, sequenced in a study of control samples from healthy donors and cancer patients. Sequencing was performed with immunoSEQ multiplex PCR; in TCRdb, only in-frame clones are kept and a portion is missing. The sample shows about 130,000 clones, roughly 90% of them seen only once. The sequencing sample was made of blood. These receptors all stem from a woman aged 45-65 years in good health.

This chain links TRBV7-2 with TRBJ2-3; D gene ambiguous. The CDR3 contains 13 residues. CDR1 is SGHTA, CDR2 FQGNSA, per germline. V was shortened by 4 bases and J by 6 bases, with 11 bases between the two germline ends. CDR3 protein: CASSSETTDTQYF. CDR3 coding DNA: TGTGCCAGCAGCTCGGAAACTACTGATACGCAGTATTTT.

This clone was found once. This chain uses TRBV21-1 with TRBJ1-2; the listed D gene, TRBD1, was not tested against the DNA. TRBV21-1 is flagged as a pseudogene. This CDR3 has 16 residues. The CDR3 DNA sequence: TGTGCCAGCAGCAAAGGACCCCCGGGACAGGGAGATGGCTACACCTTC. Translated, it gives CASSKGPPGQGDGYTF.

The chain combines TRBV18 with TRBJ1-5; unclear D gene. This CDR3 comprises 15 residues. Trimming left V 3 bases short and J 7 bases short, with 16 bases between. CDR1 and CDR2 from the germline V gene are KGHSH and LQKENI. CDR3 region: CASSPDGPFGQPQHF. CDR3 nucleotides: TGTGCCAGCTCACCCGACGGGCCTTTCGGGCAGCCCCAGCATTTT.

The chain links TRBV6-5 to TRBJ2-3; D is ambiguous. Germline loops: CDR1 MNHEY, CDR2 SVGAGI. Between the trimmed V and J ends, which lost 7 bases and 0 bases, there was a span of 8 bases. The CDR3 spans 13 residues. The DNA of the CDR3 is TGTGCCAGCAATCGAGCGAGCACAGATACGCAGTATTTT. This encodes CASNRASTDTQYF.

This chain joins TRBV5-4 and TRBJ1-6, with TRBD1 identical over 7 bases. The CDR3 sequence is 18 residues long. Germline V gives CDR1 SGHNT, CDR2 YYREEE (reference sequence). V shed 4 bases, J shed 4 bases, and the junction held 14 bases outside the gene matches. CDR3 loop: CASSPVGGWDSYNSPLHF. CDR3 DNA sequence: TGTGCCAGCAGCCCCGTGGGCGGATGGGACAGTTATAATTCACCCCTCCACTTT.

CDR3 sequence reads: CASSFETGLSPTRNSNQPQHF. DNA for the CDR3: TGCGCCAGCAGCTTCGAGACAGGCCTCTCCCCCACCCGTAATAGCAATCAGCCCCAGCATTTT. V usage is TRBV5-1 and J usage is TRBJ1-5; maybe TRBD1 (6 bases). The V gene's germline CDR1 is SGHRS and CDR2 YFSETQ. The CDR3 has 21 amino acids. The germline V and J ends were trimmed by 2 bases and 0 bases, with 27 bases remaining between them.

The chain has TRBV6-1 and TRBJ1-1; D is undetermined. This CDR3 comprises 14 residues. V dropped 1 base and J dropped 1 base, with 7 bases sitting between them. Germline CDR1 reads MNHNS; CDR2 reads SASEGT. CDR3 in amino acids: CASSEGNWNTEAFF. CDR3 coding DNA: TGTGCCAGCAGTGAAGGGAACTGGAACACTGAAGCTTTCTTT.

The V gene is TRBV11-2, the J gene TRBJ2-1; no firm D call. V was clipped by 1 base and J by 10 bases, with 5 bases between them. The CDR3 covers 11 residues. Germline-derived CDR1 and CDR2 are SGHAT and FQNNGV. CDR3 residues: CASSLGSEQFF. CDR3 in DNA: TGTGCCAGCAGCTTAGGATCCGAGCAGTTCTTC.